This T cell receptor (beta chain) was obtained from a study of cytomegalovirus exposure and HLA in healthy donors. PCR was performed using 60 Vbeta and 13 Jbeta primers. Here immunoSEQ multiplex PCR was the method, and the copy in TCRdb shows in-frame clones only, minus some. The sample lists about 98,000 clones, around 70% occurring once. Only one count was recorded for this clone. The CDR3 is 15 amino acids. Germline CDR1 MNHEY, CDR2 SMNVEV (reference sequence). Trimming pared 0 bases from V and 5 bases from J, leaving 11 bases between. Sample: PBMCs. The source of this sequence is a man aged 50-59 years in good health and CMV-seronegative. The gene calls are TRBV27 and TRBJ1-5; D call uncertain. CDR3 sequence (DNA): TGTGCCAGCAGTTTATCGGTAGATACTTATCAGCCCCAGCATTTT. Encoded protein: CASSLSVDTYQPQHF.